Presented here are 20 T cell receptor beta chains from one specimen sequenced in a study of cytomegalovirus exposure and HLA in healthy donors. 60 Vbeta and 13 Jbeta primers were used in PCR. The data were produced by immunoSEQ multiplex PCR, yet TCRdb's version contains in-frame clones alone and is incomplete. In the table there are around 170,000 clones, 75% to 85% of which are singletons. Sequenced input: PBMCs. Source of these receptors: a woman aged 18-29 years in good health and CMV-seronegative.

The V gene is TRBV15, the J gene TRBJ2-7; TRBD1 aligns across 8 bases. CDR1 LNHNV and CDR2 YYDKDF come from the germline V gene (reference sequence). The CDR3 totals 15 residues. Trimming removed 0 bases from V and 5 bases from J; junction bases left unmatched: 6. CDR3 amino acids: CATSREVGQGDEQYF. The CDR3 bases are TGTGCCACCAGCAGAGAAGTCGGACAGGGCGACGAGCAGTACTTC.

The chain has TRBV29-1 and TRBJ2-1, with no clear D. This CDR3 comprises 14 residues. Trimming took 6 bases from V and 3 from J, leaving 15 bases between them. Germline CDR1 SQVTM, CDR2 ANQGSEA. DNA of the CDR3: TGCAGCGTGCACAATGGTGTTATCTACAATGAGCAGTTCTTC. This codes for CSVHNGVIYNEQFF.

This clone was found once. V gene TRBV27 combines with J gene TRBJ2-4; 7 bases match TRBD1. The length of the CDR3 is 18 residues. J lost 2 bases, V lost 0 bases, and 10 bases had no gene match. The V gene's germline CDR1 is MNHEY and CDR2 SMNVEV (reference sequence). The CDR3 DNA sequence: TGTGCCAGCAGTTTATCGAAACTACCGACAGGGCCCAAAAACATTCAGTACTTC. Amino acid sequence: CASSLSKLPTGPKNIQYF.

This chain connects TRBV7-9 to TRBJ2-1; 12 bases agree with TRBD2. Trimming at V came to 6 bases and at J to 5 bases, leaving 2 bases not matched to a gene. Germline V gene sequence: CDR1 SEHNR, CDR2 FQNEAQ (reference sequence). This CDR3 is 14 amino acids long. The CDR3: CASSLAGGNNEQFF. In nucleotides, the CDR3 is TGTGCCAGCAGTCTAGCGGGAGGGAACAATGAGCAGTTCTTC.

The J gene is TRBJ2-2, the V gene TRBV5-1; the D gene is possibly TRBD1 (6 bases). V shed 1 base and J shed 6 bases, with 10 bases lying between them. CDR1 SGHRS and CDR2 YFSETQ come from the germline V gene. This CDR3 contains 14 residues. In DNA form, the CDR3 reads TGCGCCAGCAGCTTGCTAGGGACATCCGGGGAGCTGTTTTTT. Amino acid sequence: CASSLLGTSGELFF. Full variable domain (missing parts from reference TRBV5-1 and TRBJ2-2): KAGVTQTPRYLIKTRGQQVTLSCSPISGHRSVSWYQQTPGQGLQFLFEYFSETQRNKGNFPGRFSGRQFSNSRSEMNVSTLELGDSALYLCASSLLGTSGELFFGEGSRLTVL.

This clone was seen more than once but under ten times. J is TRBJ2-3 and V is TRBV27; 14 nucleotides line up with TRBD2. In germline, CDR1 is MNHEY, CDR2 SMNVEV (reference sequence). Germline trimming cut 3 bases from V and 4 bases from J; bases unmatched to any gene: 6. This CDR3 is 17 amino acids long. The CDR3 region has the DNA TGTGCCAGCAGTTTGGGACTAGCGGGAGTAGGTGCAGATACGCAGTATTTT. It encodes CASSLGLAGVGADTQYF.

The chain carries TRBV5-6 and TRBJ1-4; TRBD1 aligns across 8 bases. This CDR3 has 15 amino acids. The trim removed 4 bases at V and 7 bases at J, leaving 9 bases unmatched. The germline V gene has CDR1 SGHDT and CDR2 YYEEEE. CDR3 DNA sequence: TGTGCCAGCAGCATGGACAGGGTAGACGGTGAAAAACTGTTTTTT. It yields the protein CASSMDRVDGEKLFF.

This clone appeared a single time. The rearrangement links TRBV7-6 to TRBJ2-1, with 7 bases aligning to TRBD1. The V gene's germline CDR1 is SGHVS and CDR2 FNYEAQ. This CDR3 has 16 amino acids. The V and J ends lost 5 bases and 0 bases, in that order; junction bases with no gene match: 7. The CDR3 coding sequence is TGTGCCAGCAGCGAAACAGGGGCCTTCTCCTACAATGAGCAGTTCTTC. Protein: CASSETGAFSYNEQFF.

This chain joins TRBV27 and TRBJ2-7; 9 nucleotides align to TRBD2. CDR3 length: 16 residues. Germline CDR1 and CDR2: MNHEY and SMNVEV (reference sequence). The V segment lost 8 bases and the J segment 11 bases; nucleotides outside the gene matches: 22. CDR3 protein: CASGAPASGRPLTEYF. The CDR3 DNA follows: TGTGCCAGCGGAGCACCGGCCAGCGGGAGGCCACTTACGGAGTACTTC.

A few counts support this clone. The chain is built from TRBV29-1 and TRBJ1-4, with D tentatively TRBD1 (6 bases). The CDR3 is 13 amino acids. The V gene's germline CDR1 is SQVTM and CDR2 ANQGSEA. The V end lost 4 bases, the J end lost 7 bases, and 13 bases lay between the germline ends. This CDR3 reads CSVAVGAGEKLFF. The CDR3 DNA reads TGCAGCGTTGCGGTGGGGGCCGGTGAAAAACTGTTTTTT.

The chain employs TRBV28 and TRBJ1-4; D not certain. V was cut by 2 bases and J by 7 bases, with 8 bases left in between. Germline V gene lookup returns CDR1 MDHEN and CDR2 SYDVKM. This CDR3 is 13 amino acids long. The CDR3 DNA reads as TGTGCCAGCAGTTTAAATGGAGCTGAAAAACTGTTTTTT. Amino acid sequence: CASSLNGAEKLFF.

The V and J genes are TRBV2 and TRBJ1-1; D remains ambiguous. V lost 8 bases to trimming and J lost 10 bases, with 5 bases between them. The germline V gene has CDR1 SNHLY and CDR2 FYNNEI. The CDR3 is made up of 8 amino acids. CDR3 DNA: TGTGCCAGCGAGGTAGCTTTCTTT. This translates into CASEVAFF.

The gene calls are TRBV30 and TRBJ1-4; D is undetermined. Trimming pared 2 bases from V and 1 base from J, leaving 11 bases between. CDR1 is GTSNPN, CDR2 SVGIG, per germline (reference sequence). This CDR3 is 15 amino acids long. The CDR3 reads CAWSKPRLTNEKLFF. In nucleotides, the CDR3 is TGTGCCTGGAGTAAACCGAGGTTAACTAATGAAAAACTGTTTTTT. Full variable domain (missing parts from reference TRBV30 and TRBJ1-4): SQTIHQWPATLVQPVGSPLSLECTVEGTSNPNLYWYRQAAGRGLQLLFYSVGIGQISSEVPQNLSASRPQDRQFILSSKKLLLSDSGFYLCAWSKPRLTNEKLFFGSGTQLSVL.

J is TRBJ2-3 and V is TRBV30, with TRBD1 matching 10 bases. CDR1 is GTSNPN, CDR2 SVGIG, per germline (reference sequence). The trim removed 1 base at V and 0 bases at J, leaving 1 base unmatched. CDR3 length: 15 residues. The CDR3 here is CAWSGGQGSTDTQYF. The CDR3 region has the DNA TGTGCCTGGAGTGGGGGACAGGGGAGCACAGATACGCAGTATTTT.

The chain has TRBV7-2 and TRBJ1-2; possible D gene TRBD1, 5 bases. CDR3 length equals 15 residues. V dropped 4 bases and J dropped 0 bases, with 12 bases sitting between them. The germline V gene has CDR1 SGHTA and CDR2 FQGNSA. The DNA for the CDR3 is TGTGCCAGCAGCTACTTCTCAGGGACTAACTATGGCTACACCTTC. This gives the protein CASSYFSGTNYGYTF.

The chain carries TRBV5-1 and TRBJ2-3; maybe TRBD2 (5 bases). V lost 0 bases and J 13 bases, leaving 12 bases between the germline ends. Germline V lookup: CDR1 SGHRS, CDR2 YFSETQ. The CDR3 runs to 12 residues. CDR3 nucleotide sequence: TGCGCCAGCAGCTTGGGAGGGAACCCGAAGTATTTT. Protein: CASSLGGNPKYF. The whole variable domain, remainder taken from reference TRBV5-1 and TRBJ2-3, is KAGVTQTPRYLIKTRGQQVTLSCSPISGHRSVSWYQQTPGQGLQFLFEYFSETQRNKGNFPGRFSGRQFSNSRSEMNVSTLELGDSALYLCASSLGGNPKYFGPGTRLTVL.

The V call is TRBV30, the J call TRBJ2-3, with D maybe TRBD2 (6 bases). Germline values: CDR1 GTSNPN, CDR2 SVGIG (reference sequence). This CDR3 comprises 15 residues. The V end lost 5 bases, the J end lost 0 bases, and 15 bases lay between the germline ends. This chain's CDR3 is CAWDPSGTSTDTQYF. CDR3 bases: TGTGCCTGGGACCCCTCCGGGACTAGCACAGATACGCAGTATTTT.

The chain's CDR3 is CASGGNDYGYTF. The CDR3 DNA follows: TGTGCCTCGGGGGGAAATGACTATGGCTACACCTTC. This rearrangement joins TRBV6-4 to TRBJ1-2; maybe TRBD1 (5 bases). Trimming pared 11 bases from V and 3 bases from J, leaving 13 bases between. Germline V gene lookup returns CDR1 MRHNA and CDR2 SNTAGT. The CDR3 has 12 amino acids.

This chain connects TRBV7-2 to TRBJ1-1; possibly TRBD1 for D (6 bases). From germline, CDR1 is SGHTA and CDR2 FQGNSA. The CDR3 is 13 amino acids. The V end was cut by 6 bases, the J end by 4 bases, with 12 bases between. This chain's CDR3 is CASRPQGSTEAFF. CDR3 in DNA: TGTGCCAGCAGACCCCAGGGGAGCACTGAAGCTTTCTTT.

This sequence joins TRBV27 and TRBJ1-5; tentatively, D is TRBD1 (5 bases). The ends were cut back, 5 bases at V and 8 bases at J, with 25 bases in the middle. Germline V lookup: CDR1 MNHEY, CDR2 SMNVEV (reference sequence). The CDR3 runs 17 residues. CDR3 in DNA: TGTGCCAGCAGTCCCACGTTAGTTGGGACTGCCCCGGAGCCCCAGCATTTT. Translation gives CASSPTLVGTAPEPQHF.